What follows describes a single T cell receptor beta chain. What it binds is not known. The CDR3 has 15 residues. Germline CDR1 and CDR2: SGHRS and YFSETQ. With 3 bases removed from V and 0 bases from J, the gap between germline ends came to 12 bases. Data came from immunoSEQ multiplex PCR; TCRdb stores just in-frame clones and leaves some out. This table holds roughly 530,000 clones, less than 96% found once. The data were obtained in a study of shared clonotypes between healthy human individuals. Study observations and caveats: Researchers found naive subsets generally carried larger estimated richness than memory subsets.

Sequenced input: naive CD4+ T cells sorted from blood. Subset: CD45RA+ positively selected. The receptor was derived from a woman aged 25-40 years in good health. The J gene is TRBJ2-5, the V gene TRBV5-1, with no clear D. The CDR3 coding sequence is TGCGCCAGCAGCTCCCAGTCCGGCTACCAAGAGACCCAGTACTTC. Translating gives CASSSQSGYQETQYF.